This record looks at one TCR beta chain sequence and its context. This sample was taken from a study of blood T cell repertoires in COVID-19. Assay: immunoSEQ multiplex PCR; the TCRdb copy retains only in-frame clones and omits some. The repertoire holds 50,000 to 65,000 clones, 84% seen once, with roughly 15% in the top ten. Trimming left V 2 bases short and J 5 bases short, with 9 bases between. CDR1 and CDR2 from the germline V gene are SGHTA and FQGTGA. The CDR3 totals 13 residues. The sequence was obtained from a man aged 55 to 70 with COVID-19, enrolled during active disease. The chain employs TRBV7-3 and TRBJ2-5; tentatively, D is TRBD2 (6 bases). The material sequenced was peripheral blood. CDR3 DNA sequence: TGTGCCAGCAGCTTAGCGGAGGGTGAGACCCAGTACTTC. Translation: CASSLAEGETQYF. Filled out from reference TRBV7-3 and TRBJ2-5, the complete variable domain reads GAGVSQTPSNKVTEKGKYVELRCDPISGHTALYWYRQSLGQGPEFLIYFQGTGAADDSGLPNDRFFAVRPEGSVSTLKIQRTERGDSAVYLCASSLAEGETQYFGPGTRLLVL.